This record looks at one T cell receptor (beta chain) sequence and its context. The source of the sample is a study of cytomegalovirus exposure and HLA in healthy donors. Researchers ran the PCR with 60 Vbeta and 13 Jbeta primers. Some clones are missing from TCRdb's copy, which holds only in-frame ones; the method was immunoSEQ multiplex PCR. The sample contains some 110,000 clones, 55% to 75% of which appear only once. The TCR sequence derives from a man aged 30-40 years in good health and CMV-seropositive. The sequenced sample consisted of PBMCs.

CDR3 sequence: CASGVYLAGQGSYNEQFF. CDR3 nucleotides: TGTGCTAGTGGAGTCTACCTTGCGGGACAGGGGTCCTACAATGAGCAGTTCTTC. The V call is TRBV12-5, the J call TRBJ2-1; TRBD1 aligns across 10 bases. This CDR3 has 18 amino acids. The germline V gene encodes CDR1 LGHNT and CDR2 FRNRAP. The J segment lost 1 base and the V segment lost 6 bases, leaving 12 bases of the junction unmatched.